The rows below give T cell receptor beta chains drawn from one sample of a study of T cell responses to AZD1222 COVID-19 vaccine. Data came from immunoSEQ multiplex PCR; TCRdb stores just in-frame clones and leaves some out. Of around 150,000 clones in the sample, 92% are singletons; the top ten hold about 1.4%. Material: peripheral blood, obtained on day 0 of AZD1222 vaccination. The receptors originated from an adult in good health. Each CDR3 is given with its conserved first and last residue. The order of the fields is D gene, V gene, clone size, J gene, CDR3 length, CDR3 DNA, CDR3 protein. The D gene is left open where the match is weak. Only some rows state a clone size, as once, few, many or a class for expanded clones.

>TRBD1|TRBV18|NA|TRBJ1-5|16
TGTGCCAGCTCACCTCCGGGACAGGGGGGCAATCAGCCCCAGCATTTT
CASSPPGQGGNQPQHF
>NA|TRBV30|NA|TRBJ1-6|11
TGTGCCTGGGGGGAGAAAGGGCCCCTCCACTTT
CAWGEKGPLHF
>NA|TRBV6-5|NA|TRBJ1-2|13
TGTGCCAGCGGGGTTATCGGGGCGAGTGGCTACACCTTC
CASGVIGASGYTF
>NA|TRBV3-1/TRBV3-2|once|TRBJ2-1|16
TGTGCCAGCAGCCCGTCTCTAGCACCTACCTACAATGAGCAGTTCTTC
CASSPSLAPTYNEQFF
>NA|TRBV30|NA|TRBJ2-7|14
TGTGCCTGGAGTGCCCAGGGAGCTTTAGACGAGCAGTACTTC
CAWSAQGALDEQYF
>NA|TRBV27|NA|TRBJ1-4|12
TGTGCCAGCAGTTTATCGGGCTATAGCGGTCCTTTT
CASSLSGYSGPF
>NA|TRBV11-2|NA|TRBJ2-3|12
TGTGCCAGCAGCTTAGATTTCGATACGCAGTATTTT
CASSLDFDTQYF
>NA|TRBV4-3|NA|TRBJ2-3|16
TGCGCCAGCAGCCAAGACTGGACTTCCTTCACAGATACGCAGTATTTT
CASSQDWTSFTDTQYF
>TRBD2|TRBV27|NA|TRBJ2-1|14
TGTGCCAGCACACCAGCGGGAGGTGACAATGAGCAGTTCTTC
CASTPAGGDNEQFF
>NA|TRBV5-6|NA|TRBJ1-2|16
TGTGCCAGCAGCCCAGGACGGAGTCTATACGACTATGGCTACACCTTC
CASSPGRSLYDYGYTF
>NA|TRBV5-1|once|TRBJ2-5|14
TGCGCCAGCAGCTACTACCAGGGCGAAGAGACCCAGTACTTC
CASSYYQGEETQYF
>NA|TRBV7-2|NA|TRBJ1-2|12
TGTGCCAGCAGCTTCGAAAACTATGGCTACACCTTC
CASSFENYGYTF
>TRBD1|TRBV29-1|NA|TRBJ1-6|13
TGCAGCGCGGGACAGGGGTGGAATTCACCCCTCCACTTT
CSAGQGWNSPLHF
>NA|TRBV5-8|NA|TRBJ2-6|18
TGTGCCAGCAGCCACTTACAGGGTAGGAGCTCTGGGGCCAACGTCCTGACTTTC
CASSHLQGRSSGANVLTF
>NA|TRBV6-1|NA|TRBJ2-1|17
TGTGCCAGCAGTGAAAGCCCCGGGAAAACCCTATCCGATGAGCAGTTCTTC
CASSESPGKTLSDEQFF
>NA|TRBV6-2/TRBV6-3|NA|TRBJ1-5|16
TGTGCCAGCAGCCCTCAAGGGCTTTATAGCAATCAGCCCCAGCATTTT
CASSPQGLYSNQPQHF
>NA|TRBV19|NA|TRBJ1-5|14
TGTGCCACCGCTACAGTGAGTGGCAATCAGCCCCAGCATTTT
CATATVSGNQPQHF
>NA|TRBV18|NA|TRBJ1-5|13
TGTGCCAGCTCACCGGGGTCTAATCAGCCCCAGCATTTT
CASSPGSNQPQHF
>NA|TRBV7-9|once|TRBJ1-2|11
TGTGCCAGCACAATGAGCTATGGCTACACCTTC
CASTMSYGYTF
>NA|TRBV19|once|TRBJ2-7|14
TGTGCCAGCTCTCCGGCCAGGGTTCCCTACGAGCAGTACTTC
CASSPARVPYEQYF
>NA|TRBV19|NA|TRBJ2-7|14
TGTGCCAGTACCGATGGGCTATCGGGGGCCGAGCAGTACTTC
CASTDGLSGAEQYF
>NA|TRBV15|NA|TRBJ1-2|14
TGTGCCACCAGCAGGGAACAGAGGGGCTATGGCTACACCTTC
CATSREQRGYGYTF
>NA|TRBV28|NA|TRBJ1-2|15
TGTGCCAGCAGTTCCCGGGACGGGTTAAACTATGGCTACACCTTC
CASSSRDGLNYGYTF
>NA|TRBV7-9|NA|TRBJ2-7|14
TGTGCCAGCAGTCCCGTCGGGGTTCCCTACGAGCAGTACTTC
CASSPVGVPYEQYF
>TRBD1|TRBV27|NA|TRBJ2-5|14
TGTGCCAGCAGTAGGACAGGGCTTTCGGAGACCCAGTACTTC
CASSRTGLSETQYF
>TRBD1|TRBV28|once|TRBJ2-7|13
TGTGCCAGTCGGACAGGGAGCTCCTACGAGCAGTACTTC
CASRTGSSYEQYF
>NA|TRBV20-1|NA|TRBJ2-5|12
TGCAGTGCTAGTATCCCCGGAGAGACCCAGTACTTC
CSASIPGETQYF